A single sample is the source of the 8 T cell receptor beta chains below, sequenced in a study of blood T cell repertoires in COVID-19. Libraries were prepared by immunoSEQ multiplex PCR; TCRdb keeps only in-frame clonotypes and omits some of them. The sample contains some 150,000 clones, about 87% of which appear only once. Sequenced: peripheral blood. Receptors were obtained from a man between 50 and 59 years old who had recovered from COVID-19.

This clone was observed at least ten times. The chain uses TRBV15 and TRBJ2-3, with 7 bases matching TRBD2. In germline, CDR1 is LNHNV, CDR2 YYDKDF (reference sequence). The J segment lost 1 base and the V segment lost 0 bases, leaving 1 base of the junction unmatched. The CDR3 spans 15 residues. CDR3 in DNA: TGTGCCACCAGCAGAGATCGGGGGGGCACAGATACGCAGTATTTT. It codes for CATSRDRGGTDTQYF.

This rearrangement joins TRBV20-1 to TRBJ2-7; 10 bases line up with TRBD2. There are 14 residues in the CDR3. Germline assignment: CDR1 DFQATT and CDR2 SNEGSKA (reference sequence). Unmatched junction bases numbered 6, after V lost 3 bases and J lost 4 bases. The CDR3 is CSASRLAGDYEQYF. The CDR3 coding sequence is TGCAGTGCTAGTCGGCTAGCGGGGGATTACGAGCAGTACTTC.

The chain links TRBV5-8 to TRBJ1-5, with D possibly TRBD1 on 5 matching bases. Germline V gene lookup returns CDR1 SGHTS and CDR2 YDEGEE. The CDR3 loop spans 16 amino acids. V shed 4 bases and J shed 4 bases, with 18 bases lying between them. Written as DNA, the CDR3 is TGTGCCAGCAGCAGGGGACTATCCATAGGAAATCAGCCCCAGCATTTT. Its protein is CASSRGLSIGNQPQHF.

The chain combines TRBV27 with TRBJ2-3; 9 nucleotides line up with TRBD2. The CDR3 length is 14 residues. The V gene's germline CDR1 is MNHEY and CDR2 SMNVEV (reference sequence). V gave up 3 bases and J gave up 4 bases; unmatched junction bases: 2. This chain's CDR3 is CASSFAGGADTQYF. The CDR3 coding sequence is TGTGCCAGCAGTTTCGCGGGGGGGGCAGATACGCAGTATTTT.

This clone was found once. The gene calls are TRBV9 and TRBJ2-1; 10 bases are a match to TRBD2. This CDR3 has 16 amino acids. Germline V gene lookup returns CDR1 SGDLS and CDR2 YYNGEE. V shed 4 bases, J shed 0 bases, and the junction held 4 bases outside the gene matches. CDR3 DNA: TGTGCCAGCAGCTCTAGCGGGAGAAGCTCCTACAATGAGCAGTTCTTC. Amino acid sequence: CASSSSGRSSYNEQFF. The full variable domain, in which reference TRBV9 and TRBJ2-1 provide the parts outside the CDR3, is DSGVTQTPKHLITATGQRVTLRCSPRSGDLSVYWYQQSLDQGLQFLIQYYNGEERAKGNILERFSAQQFPDLHSELNLSSLELGDSALYFCASSSSGRSSYNEQFFGPGTRLTVL.

The chain recombines TRBV12-3 or TRBV12-4 with TRBJ2-3, with D uncertain. The V end lost 6 bases, the J end lost 3 bases, and 7 bases lay between the germline ends. CDR3 length equals 12 residues. The CDR3 region is CASSFGTDTQYF. The CDR3 DNA is TGTGCCAGCAGCTTCGGGACAGATACGCAGTATTTT.

The chain links TRBV5-1 to TRBJ1-6, with D possibly TRBD1 on 5 matching bases. CDR3 length: 15 amino acids. Germline CDR1 SGHRS, CDR2 YFSETQ. The ends were cut back, 0 bases at V and 5 bases at J, with 9 bases in the middle. The CDR3 nucleotides are TGCGCCAGCAGCTTGGGCAGGGCCGATAATTCACCCCTCCACTTT. Amino acid sequence: CASSLGRADNSPLHF.

This chain joins TRBV3-1 (or the pseudogene TRBV3-2) and TRBJ1-6, with D possibly TRBD1 on 6 matching bases. CDR3 length equals 16 residues. V lost 3 bases to trimming and J lost 1 base, with 10 bases between them. The V gene's germline CDR1 is LGHDT and CDR2 YNNKEL (reference sequence). CDR3 sequence (DNA): TGTGCCAGCAGCCACGCTGGACAGTCCTATAATTCACCCCTCCACTTT. As protein: CASSHAGQSYNSPLHF.